The 20 T cell receptor beta chains below come from one sample, sequenced in a study of T cells after yellow fever vaccination. TCRdb reanalysed the 5' RACE reads using MiXCR and keeps one entry per CDR3 protein. The repertoire holds some 320,000 distinct CDR3 sequences, 4.1% seen once, with about 26% in the top ten. This specimen was PBMCs, taken 5 days after the yellow fever booster vaccination. These receptors came from a man younger than 30 who received the YFV17D yellow fever vaccine.

The chain couples TRBV5-1 to TRBJ2-5, with D maybe TRBD1 (5 bases). Germline V gene sequence: CDR1 SGHRS, CDR2 YFSETQ. This CDR3 region has 15 residues. V was cut by 2 bases and J by 7 bases, with 18 bases left in between. This CDR3 reads CASSFRTGGGRTQYF. In DNA form, the CDR3 reads TGCGCCAGCAGCTTTCGAACAGGTGGTGGCCGGACCCAGTACTTC.

V and J are TRBV20-1 and TRBJ2-7; the match to TRBD2 covers 7 bases. CDR3 size: 15 residues. The V segment lost 3 bases and the J segment 1 base; nucleotides outside the gene matches: 9. CDR1 DFQATT and CDR2 SNEGSKA come from the germline V gene (reference sequence). This CDR3 is CSARGQRGDSYEQYF. CDR3 DNA sequence: TGCAGTGCTAGGGGTCAGCGGGGCGATTCCTACGAGCAGTACTTC.

The V and J genes are TRBV10-3 and TRBJ2-3, with D perhaps TRBD1 (6 bases). The CDR3 loop spans 16 amino acids. Germline CDR1 and CDR2: ENHRY and SYGVKD. V was trimmed by 11 bases and J by 3 bases, leaving 24 bases between them. CDR3 nucleotides: TGTGCCTACGCTGGGAGCAGGGGCGAGGGGACAGATACGCAGTATTTT. Translating it yields CAYAGSRGEGTDTQYF.

This clonotype was picked up a small number of times. This sequence joins TRBV9 and TRBJ2-3; 10 bases align to TRBD2. From germline, CDR1 is SGDLS and CDR2 YYNGEE. The CDR3 spans 15 residues. The V gene end was trimmed by 3 bases and the J gene end by 4 bases; junction bases not matched to a gene: 5. The CDR3 DNA sequence: TGTGCCAGCAGCGCGACTAGCGGGCTAGCAGATACGCAGTATTTT. Its translation: CASSATSGLADTQYF.

There are many counts of this clonotype. V and J are TRBV7-2 and TRBJ1-4; D is perhaps TRBD1 (5 bases). The germline V gene has CDR1 SGHTA and CDR2 FQGNSA. Trimming shortened V by 5 bases and J by 8 bases, and 18 bases separated the two germline ends. This CDR3 has 15 residues. CDR3 sequence reads: CASSPSQARGEKLFF. DNA of the CDR3: TGTGCCAGCAGCCCCTCACAGGCTCGGGGGGAAAAACTGTTTTTT.

This clonotype was found many times. The genes are TRBV2 and TRBJ2-3; 7 nucleotides align to TRBD2. This CDR3 is 14 amino acids long. Looked up from germline, CDR1 is SNHLY and CDR2 is FYNNEI. V trimming: 3 bases; J trimming: 1 base; junction bases outside the gene matches: 1. The CDR3 region has the DNA TGTGCCAGCAGTGATGCGGGGGGCACAGATACGCAGTATTTT. Amino acids: CASSDAGGTDTQYF.

This clonotype was counted a few times. V usage is TRBV20-1 and J usage is TRBJ1-1, with a weak D call TRBD1 (6 bases). Looked up from germline, CDR1 is DFQATT and CDR2 is SNEGSKA (reference sequence). The CDR3 is made up of 12 amino acids. With 6 bases removed from V and 4 bases from J, the gap between germline ends came to 12 bases. The CDR3: CSATDSGTEAFF. The CDR3 nucleotides are TGCAGTGCCACGGACAGCGGCACTGAAGCTTTCTTT.

The V and J genes are TRBV6-2 or TRBV6-3 and TRBJ1-5; D is unresolved. From germline, CDR1 is MNHEY and CDR2 SVGEGT. With 6 bases removed from V and 7 bases from J, the gap between germline ends came to 13 bases. CDR3 length equals 13 residues. DNA of the CDR3: TGTGCCAGCAGCCTTATGGGAGAGCAGCCCCAGCATTTT. Translating it yields CASSLMGEQPQHF.

The chain employs TRBV6-5 and TRBJ1-1, with D possibly TRBD1 on 5 matching bases. CDR1 MNHEY and CDR2 SVGAGI come from the germline V gene. Between the trimmed V and J ends, which lost 5 bases and 1 base, there was a span of 14 bases. CDR3 length equals 15 residues. CDR3 nucleotides: TGTGCCAGCAGTCGCCAGTCCGGGGGGAACACTGAAGCTTTCTTT. As protein: CASSRQSGGNTEAFF.

With respect to this clonotype: One end of the junction does not line up with germline, which may come from a read error. This chain connects TRBV7-3 to TRBJ2-6; unclear D gene. CDR1 is SGHTA and CDR2 is FQGTGA in the germline V gene. This CDR3 is 18 amino acids long. The CDR3 sequence is CASSLTLGGFSGANVLTF. The DNA of the CDR3 is TGTGCCAGCAGCCTAACACTCGGTGGCTTTTCTGGGGCCAACGTCCTGACTTTC.

This clonotype was seen a few times. This chain joins TRBV4-3 and TRBJ2-1; 7 positions match TRBD2. The V and J ends lost 2 bases and 4 bases, in that order; junction bases with no gene match: 8. The CDR3 totals 16 residues. Germline CDR1 is LGHNA and CDR2 is YSLEER. CDR3 sequence (DNA): TGCGCCAGCAGCCAAAAGTTTCGGGGGGAATACAATGAGCAGTTCTTC. Amino acids: CASSQKFRGEYNEQFF.

The rearrangement joins TRBV7-9 to TRBJ2-3, with TRBD1 matching 10 bases. The CDR3 length is 14 residues. CDR1 and CDR2 from the germline V gene are SEHNR and FQNEAQ (reference sequence). Trimming at V came to 5 bases and at J to 5 bases, leaving 4 bases not matched to a gene. CDR3 loop: CASSPGQGEDTQYF. The CDR3 DNA is TGTGCCAGCAGCCCTGGACAGGGGGAAGATACGCAGTATTTT.

This clonotype was seen at least ten times. The chain joins TRBV7-2 to TRBJ1-1, with D unresolved. Germline CDR1 and CDR2: SGHTA and FQGNSA. Trimming took 1 base from V and 4 from J, leaving 16 bases between them. The CDR3 spans 16 residues. This CDR3 is CASSLVSTGSSTEAFF. CDR3 nucleotides: TGTGCCAGCAGCTTAGTTTCGACGGGGAGCAGCACTGAAGCTTTCTTT.

This clonotype was seen at least ten times. The DNA for the CDR3 is TGCAGCGTTAGGAATGGGGACAGCCCCTACGAGCAGTACTTC. It yields the protein CSVRNGDSPYEQYF. The chain is built from TRBV29-1 and TRBJ2-7, with 7 bases identical to TRBD1. CDR1 is SQVTM, CDR2 ANQGSEA, per germline. Trimming removed 5 bases from V and 2 bases from J; junction bases left unmatched: 9. The CDR3 contains 14 residues.

This clonotype was observed a few times. The genes are TRBV7-9 and TRBJ1-1; maybe TRBD1 (6 bases). V was pared by 5 bases and J by 3 bases, with 10 bases between. CDR3 length: 13 amino acids. Germline lookup yields CDR1 SEHNR and CDR2 FQNEAQ (reference sequence). CDR3 DNA sequence: TGTGCCAGCAGCACCGACAGGTACACTGAAGCTTTCTTT. The encoded protein is CASSTDRYTEAFF.

In this sample, this clonotype turned up a few times. J is TRBJ2-5 and V is TRBV5-1; 7 nucleotides line up with TRBD1. V dropped 4 bases and J dropped 5; count of bases not matched to a gene: 11. Per the germline V gene, CDR1 is SGHRS and CDR2 is YFSETQ. The CDR3 is 15 residues long. The CDR3 DNA is TGCGCCAGCAGCCGTCCCCGACAGGGTGGGGAGACCCAGTACTTC. Translating gives CASSRPRQGGETQYF.

This clonotype was detected a few times. This chain links TRBV6-2 or TRBV6-3 with TRBJ2-3; no clear D gene. Trimming cost V 8 bases and J 6 bases, with 15 bases left between them. The CDR3 is made up of 13 amino acids. Germline V gene lookup returns CDR1 MNHEY and CDR2 SVGEGT. This CDR3 is CASSPSRYDTQYF. The CDR3 bases are TGTGCCAGCTCCCCGAGTAGGTACGATACGCAGTATTTT.

The rearrangement uses TRBV6-1 and TRBJ1-5; perhaps TRBD1 as D (6 bases). This CDR3 contains 15 residues. CDR1 and CDR2 from the germline V gene are MNHNS and SASEGT. V gave up 2 bases and J gave up 9 bases, with 17 bases separating them. The CDR3 region has the DNA TGTGCCAGCAGTGAATTGGGGGACAACGATCGGCCCCAGCATTTT. It is translated as CASSELGDNDRPQHF.

In this sample, this clonotype turned up a few times. The V call is TRBV7-9, the J call TRBJ1-6, with D possibly TRBD1 on 5 matching bases. The V and J ends lost 4 bases and 2 bases respectively, with 15 bases between them. CDR3 length: 17 residues. The germline V gene encodes CDR1 SEHNR and CDR2 FQNEAQ (reference sequence). CDR3 sequence: CASSSGWGSAYNSPLHF. CDR3 DNA: TGTGCCAGCAGCTCCGGATGGGGCAGTGCCTATAATTCACCCCTCCACTTT.

The chain recombines TRBV6-5 with TRBJ2-5, with D maybe TRBD2 (6 bases). Looked up from germline, CDR1 is MNHEY and CDR2 is SVGAGI. Trimming shortened V by 6 bases and J by 4 bases, and 18 bases separated the two germline ends. There are 15 residues in the CDR3. In nucleotides, the CDR3 is TGTGCCAGCAGACTTACCCCGGGACTTTTAGAGACCCAGTACTTC. Protein product: CASRLTPGLLETQYF.